This TCR beta chain was found in a study of control samples from healthy donors and cancer patients (dated by TCRdb to the early 2020s). Comment on this clone: This clone's antigen is unknown. Per-base qualities were not stored, and no clone one base away is much larger.

Receptor libraries were prepared by the immunoSEQ multiplex PCR assay. Not all clones reach the TCRdb copy of this immuneACCESS table, which keeps in-frame sequences only. Checked studies attribute under half of the gap to unresolved V genes and leave the rest unexplained. This sample comprises 140,000 to 150,000 clones, 75% to 95% of them detected only once. The top ten hold 3% to 4% of the sample. Trimming takes 5 bases from V and 4 bases from J, and the germline ends sit 14 bases apart. The CDR3 covers 14 residues, taking in both the cysteine and the phenylalanine. The CDR3 DNA has 42 bases and is translated from base 1. CDR1 is given as LNHDA and CDR2 as SQIVND, both from the germline V gene (reference sequence).

The sequenced material came from blood. The receptor was isolated from a man aged 25-45 years in good health. Rearrangement joined TRBV19 to TRBJ1-1, with the D segment identity uncertain. The CDR3 reads as follows: CASSPHQLATEAFF. The bases are TGTGCCAGTAGTCCTCACCAATTAGCCACTGAAGCTTTCTTT.